This record concerns one TCR beta chain sequence. Germline V lookup: CDR1 SNHLY, CDR2 FYNNEI. The germline V and J ends were trimmed by 4 bases and 7 bases, with 16 bases remaining between them. The CDR3 is made up of 14 amino acids. This specimen comes from a study of control samples from healthy donors and cancer patients. The method was immunoSEQ multiplex PCR; TCRdb's version includes in-frame clones alone and lacks a portion of them. Of about 150,000 clones listed, roughly 92% are singletons. The sequenced material came from blood. The sequence was collected from a man aged 50-60 years in good health. The chain links TRBV2 to TRBJ1-2; D gene unclear. CDR3 in DNA: TGTGCCAGCAGTGGTGGCTGGGGAATGGGTGGCTACACCTTC. Protein sequence: CASSGGWGMGGYTF.